This T cell receptor beta chain was recovered during a study of regulatory T cells in long-lasting Graves disease. For the study at large: Those Graves' patients who were newly diagnosed had been on antithyroid drugs under 3 months.

Per germline, CDR1 SGHRS and CDR2 YFSETQ. The trim removed 7 bases at V and 5 bases at J, leaving 5 bases unmatched. This CDR3 comprises 12 residues. Study outcomes and limitations: Persistent disease exhibited a predilection for TRBV28, TRBJ1-2 and TRBJ2-5.

A remark on this clonotype: No antigen is known for it.

HTBI primers from iRepertoire and Arm-PCR of CDR3 regions yielded the TCR beta libraries. MiXCR, applied by TCRdb to the multiplex PCR reads, yields one record per CDR3 protein. The sample gives a few hundred thousand distinct CDR3 sequences, approximately 16% of which show up once; about 27% is in the top ten. Documented time point: newly diagnosed GD, antithyroid drugs for less than 3 months. Extracted PBMC RNA gave rise to the TCR library. These data are also associated with another study on T cells in Graves' hyperthyroidism and ophthalmopathy.

The sequence derives from a man in his forties with Graves disease. The material was peripheral blood mononuclear cells (PBMCs), obtained at new diagnosis, from a patient treated with antithyroid drugs. The V gene is TRBV5-1, the J gene TRBJ2-7; 8 nucleotides match TRBD1. CDR3 region: CASGQGTHEQYF. DNA for the CDR3: TGCGCCAGCGGACAGGGTACCCACGAGCAGTACTTC. Full variable domain (outside the CDR3, taken from reference TRBV5-1 and TRBJ2-7): KAGVTQTPRYLIKTRGQQVTLSCSPISGHRSVSWYQQTPGQGLQFLFEYFSETQRNKGNFPGRFSGRQFSNSRSEMNVSTLELGDSALYLCASGQGTHEQYFGPGTRLTVT.